This record covers a single T cell receptor beta chain. This record comes from a study of blood T cell repertoires in COVID-19. At the level of the study: Sites in the United States, Italy and Spain provided acute and convalescent COVID-19 samples. T cells, B-cell-depleted T cells, or PBMCs supplied cDNA or gDNA.

Germline V gives CDR1 LGHNA, CDR2 YNFKEQ. V was clipped by 4 bases and J by 0 bases, with 15 bases between them. CDR3 length equals 17 residues. Profiling relied on immunoSEQ multiplex PCR, and the TCRdb table lists in-frame clones only, not all of them. The table has 95,000 to 150,000 clones, over 75% seen once. The rearrangement joins TRBV4-2 to TRBJ1-4; D remains unclear. The receptor's source is a man aged 65-85 years with active or convalescent COVID-19. The sequenced material came from peripheral blood. In nucleotides, the CDR3 is TGTGCCAGCAGCCGCCCGCCCGGTCGCTCAACTAATGAAAAACTGTTTTTT. As protein: CASSRPPGRSTNEKLFF.